The 15 T cell receptor beta chains listed next were all sequenced from one sample in a study of T cells in Graves' hyperthyroidism and ophthalmopathy (dated by TCRdb to about 2019). The library was obtained by multiplex PCR. Reads for this sample came from an Illumina HiSeq 2000. Amplification of TCR beta CDR3 regions was carried out from RNA transcripts. The TCR CDR3 was subjected to a first round of RT-PCR using the HTBI primer set and the Qiagen OneStep RT-PCR kit. The raw public data were reprocessed by TCRdb itself: fastp quality trimming at Q25, MiXCR clonotype calling, in-frame beta chains only. For every CDR3 protein sequence, its rows merge into one entry that carries the most common genes and DNA. Counted in this sample were more than 500,000 distinct CDR3 sequences; about 16% of them appeared once. The top ten hold around 4% of the sample. Specimen: blood. The source of these receptors is a woman aged 25 to 39 with Graves' hyperthyroidism.

The sample holds a few counts of this clonotype. V gene TRBV20-1 combines with J gene TRBJ2-7; 10 nucleotides agree with TRBD2. The ends lost 4 bases at V and 5 bases at J; junction bases unmatched: 11. Germline loops: CDR1 DFQATT, CDR2 SNEGSKA (reference sequence). The CDR3 extends over 15 amino acids. The CDR3 reads CSATAAGGLRDEQYF. The CDR3 DNA is TGCAGTGCTACCGCAGCGGGAGGGCTGAGGGACGAGCAGTACTTC.

This sequence joins TRBV10-1 and TRBJ1-1; 7 bases agree with TRBD1. V gave up 4 bases and J gave up 5 bases; unmatched junction bases: 7. Germline CDR1 reads WNHNN; CDR2 reads SYGVQD (reference sequence). The CDR3 covers 14 residues. CDR3 DNA sequence: TGCGCCAGCAGTGCCAAAACAGGGGTTACTGAAGCTTTCTTT. Its protein is CASSAKTGVTEAFF.

This clonotype was observed at least ten times. The chain carries TRBV20-1 and TRBJ2-7, with 10 positions matching TRBD2. In germline, CDR1 is DFQATT, CDR2 SNEGSKA (reference sequence). The ends lost 2 bases at V and 6 bases at J; junction bases unmatched: 7. The CDR3 covers 14 residues. The CDR3 nucleotides are TGCAGTGCTAGATTAGCGGGAGGTCGCCTCGAGCAGTACTTC. Protein: CSARLAGGRLEQYF.

This clonotype was seen a few times. The chain links TRBV29-1 to TRBJ2-7; weak D call: TRBD1 (5 bases). CDR3 size: 12 residues. V was pared by 2 bases and J by 4 bases, with 9 bases between. The germline gives CDR1 SQVTM, CDR2 ANQGSEA. This chain's CDR3 is CSVESGSYEQYF. In DNA, the CDR3 is TGCAGCGTTGAATCAGGGTCGTACGAGCAGTACTTC.

This clonotype was counted many times. This chain connects TRBV2 to TRBJ2-6; TRBD1 matches at 7 bases. CDR1 SNHLY and CDR2 FYNNEI come from the germline V gene. With V trimmed by 4 bases and J by 0 bases, 3 bases remained unmatched. This CDR3 has 16 amino acids. The CDR3 sequence: CASSGNRGSGANVLTF. The CDR3 coding sequence is TGTGCCAGCAGTGGGAACAGGGGCTCTGGGGCCAACGTCCTGACTTTC.

This clonotype was seen many times. The genes are TRBV28 and TRBJ1-2; 10 positions agree with TRBD1. The CDR3 spans 13 residues. Germline V gene lookup returns CDR1 MDHEN and CDR2 SYDVKM. Trimming took 8 bases from V and 3 from J; bases not matched to a gene: 3. The CDR3 is CASFDRGHYGYTF. The CDR3 DNA is TGTGCCAGCTTCGACAGGGGGCACTATGGCTACACCTTC.

This clonotype appeared a few times. The chain joins TRBV11-3 to TRBJ2-7, with a possible D match to TRBD2 (6 bases). The V end was cut by 3 bases, the J end by 7 bases, with 16 bases between. CDR1 and CDR2 (germline): SGHNT, YENEEA. The CDR3 has 14 residues. CDR3 sequence (DNA): TGTGCCAGCAGCTTTCGAGCGGGCCCAGGGGAGCAGTACTTC. This encodes CASSFRAGPGEQYF.

The chain combines TRBV4-3 with TRBJ2-1; 8 nucleotides agree with TRBD2. With V trimmed by 0 bases and J by 8 bases, 6 bases remained unmatched. The CDR3 loop spans 15 amino acids. Germline CDR1 and CDR2: LGHNA and YSLEER. The CDR3 bases are TGCGCCAGCAGCCAAGAGTCGGGAGGGCCTTATGAGCAGTTCTTC. Its translation: CASSQESGGPYEQFF.

In DNA form, the CDR3 reads TGTGCCAGCAGTCTCTCCGCCGGGACAGTGATCGCGAACACCGGGGAGCTGTTTTTT. Residues: CASSLSAGTVIANTGELFF. The chain carries TRBV27 and TRBJ2-2, with TRBD1 identical over 7 bases. There are 19 residues in the CDR3. From germline, CDR1 is MNHEY and CDR2 SMNVEV (reference sequence). Trimming took 5 bases from V and 0 from J; bases not matched to a gene: 15.

This clonotype was seen many times. The chain is built from TRBV6-1 and TRBJ2-7, with a tentative D call TRBD1 (6 bases). Germline CDR1 MNHNS, CDR2 SASEGT. The CDR3 is made up of 15 amino acids. The V end was cut by 6 bases, the J end by 4 bases, with 19 bases between. The chain's CDR3 is CASSDEDSPFYEQYF. CDR3 coding DNA: TGTGCCAGCAGCGACGAGGACAGTCCCTTTTACGAGCAGTACTTC.

This clonotype was seen many times. The chain employs TRBV2 and TRBJ1-1; 9 nucleotides match TRBD1. This CDR3 contains 15 residues. The junction had 9 bases not matched to a gene; V was cut back by 8 bases and J by 2 bases. Germline CDR1 is SNHLY and CDR2 is FYNNEI. The CDR3 loop reads CASAGQGTSNTEAFF. The CDR3 DNA reads TGTGCCAGCGCCGGACAGGGGACATCTAACACTGAAGCTTTCTTT.

The V and J genes are TRBV7-9 and TRBJ2-7, with TRBD2 matching over 9 bases. The CDR3 extends over 14 amino acids. Germline CDR1 SEHNR, CDR2 FQNEAQ (reference sequence). V lost 5 bases and J lost 6; bases outside the gene matches: 8. The DNA of the CDR3 is TGTGCCAGCAGCCTACTGACTAGCGGTATCGAGCAGTACTTC. This encodes CASSLLTSGIEQYF.

The chain carries TRBV28 and TRBJ2-7, with D perhaps matching TRBD2 (5 bases). This CDR3 region has 15 residues. Germline lookup yields CDR1 MDHEN and CDR2 SYDVKM. Between the trimmed V and J ends, which lost 3 bases and 5 bases, there was a span of 17 bases. CDR3 sequence reads: CASSFSRVLPNEQYF. The CDR3 coding sequence is TGTGCCAGCAGTTTTTCGCGGGTCCTACCTAACGAGCAGTACTTC. The full variable domain, rest sourced from reference TRBV28 and TRBJ2-7, is DVKVTQSSRYLVKRTGEKVFLECVQDMDHENMFWYRQDPGLGLRLIYFSYDVKMKEKGDIPEGYSVSREKKERFSLILESASTNQTSMYLCASSFSRVLPNEQYFGPGTRLTVT.

This clonotype was observed many times. The rearrangement uses TRBV6-5 and TRBJ2-5; TRBD2 is a possible D gene (6 bases). Germline V gene sequence: CDR1 MNHEY, CDR2 SVGAGI. The CDR3 consists of 15 residues. The ends were cut back, 2 bases at V and 2 bases at J, with 12 bases in the middle. The CDR3 bases are TGTGCCAGCAGTTACCTGCCTAGCGTTCAAGAGACCCAGTACTTC. It translates to CASSYLPSVQETQYF.

The rearrangement uses TRBV11-2 and TRBJ2-1, with unresolved D. Germline V gene sequence: CDR1 SGHAT, CDR2 FQNNGV. The V end lost 8 bases, the J end lost 0 bases, and 29 bases lay between the germline ends. This CDR3 contains 20 residues. The CDR3 bases are TGTGCCAGCGGCTATAATCCTATCCCACGGTTTCCTAGCTCCTACAATGAGCAGTTCTTC. This codes for CASGYNPIPRFPSSYNEQFF.